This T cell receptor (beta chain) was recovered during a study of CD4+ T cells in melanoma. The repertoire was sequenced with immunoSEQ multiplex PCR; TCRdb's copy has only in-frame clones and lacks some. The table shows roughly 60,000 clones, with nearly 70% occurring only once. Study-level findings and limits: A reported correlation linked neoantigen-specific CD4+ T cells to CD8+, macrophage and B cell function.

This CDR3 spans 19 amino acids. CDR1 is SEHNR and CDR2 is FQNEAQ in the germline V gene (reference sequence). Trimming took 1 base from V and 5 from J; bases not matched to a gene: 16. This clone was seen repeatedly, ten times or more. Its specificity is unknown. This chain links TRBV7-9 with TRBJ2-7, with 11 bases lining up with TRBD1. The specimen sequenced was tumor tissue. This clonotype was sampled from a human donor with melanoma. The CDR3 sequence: CASSLGPPGQGVMGNEQYF. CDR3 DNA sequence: TGTGCCAGCAGCTTAGGACCTCCGGGACAGGGGGTGATGGGGAACGAGCAGTACTTC.